The TCR beta chain described here comes from a study of Ad26.COV2.S vaccination and SARS-CoV-2 variants. Treatment defined: some 20 received Ad26.COV2.S at low or high dose, single or two shots; 5 received placebo; per-sample allocation not given. It was on day 63 after the first vaccine or placebo injection that samples were taken. Wuhan-strain SARS-CoV-2 spike was expressed by the Ad26 vector that made up the vaccine. Germline loops: CDR1 SGHAT, CDR2 FQNNGV. V was shortened by 1 base and J by 1 base, with 16 bases between the two germline ends. CDR3 length: 17 residues. Repertoires were generated with immunoSEQ multiplex PCR, while TCRdb's copy carries only in-frame clones and drops some. The sample lists around 300,000 clones, around 88% occurring once.

Sequenced here: peripheral blood, sampled in a trial of Ad26.COV2.S vaccine versus placebo. The V and J genes are TRBV11-2 and TRBJ1-1; D is unclear. The clonotype was recovered from a person aged 18-65 years who received the Ad26.COV2.S COVID-19 vaccine or a placebo. In DNA, the CDR3 is TGTGCCAGCAGCTTAGGCCCAGGAGCCGGAACGAACACTGAAGCTTTCTTT. It is translated as CASSLGPGAGTNTEAFF.